This T cell receptor (beta chain) is drawn from a study of PD-1 blockade in classical Hodgkin lymphoma. Indicated time point: cycle 4 day 1 (C4D1), after around six weeks of nivolumab. All trial patients relapsed after autologous stem cell transplantation. V was pared by 4 bases and J by 2 bases, with 15 bases of the junction left unmatched. Germline V gene lookup returns CDR1 MGHRA and CDR2 YSYEKL. The CDR3 length is 18 residues. TCRdb's copy holds only in-frame clones and misses some; the assay was immunoSEQ multiplex PCR. The sample lists some 48,000 clones, 80% occurring once. The clonotype was recovered from a human donor with classical Hodgkin lymphoma. The rearrangement joins TRBV4-1 to TRBJ2-5; 8 bases are a match to TRBD2. The sequences come from peripheral blood mononuclear cells (PBMCs), collected before the fourth cycle of nivolumab. The CDR3 nucleotides are TGCGCCAGCAGCCTATCCCCTAGCGGGTCGTTCACACAAGAGACCCAGTACTTC. Residues: CASSLSPSGSFTQETQYF.